This is a list of T cell receptor beta chains from one sample in a study of technical replicates of blood from a few donors. TCRdb's table, derived via immunoSEQ multiplex PCR, lists solely in-frame clones and lacks some. The sample lists about 91,000 clones, around 93% occurring once. The sample comprised T cells isolated from PBMCs. All receptors come from a human donor in good health. Both conserved end residues are part of each CDR3. The order of the fields is clone size, V gene, J gene, D gene, CDR3 protein, CDR3 DNA. A D gene is named only where the DNA matches it firmly. Some rows mark clone size as missing; the rest say once, few, many or name a class of expanded clone.

abundance: .; v_gene: TRBV6-1; j_gene: TRBJ1-3; d_gene: .; CDR3aa: CASSEWEVLRDTIYF; CDR3nt: TGTGCCAGCAGTGAATGGGAGGTACTGAGAGACACCATATATTTT
abundance: once; v_gene: TRBV2; j_gene: TRBJ1-4; d_gene: .; CDR3aa: CASSANNGDEKLFF; CDR3nt: TGTGCCAGCAGTGCCAACAACGGGGATGAAAAACTGTTTTTT
abundance: .; v_gene: TRBV6-4; j_gene: TRBJ2-1; d_gene: TRBD1; CDR3aa: CASSAGDRGSYNEQFF; CDR3nt: TGTGCCAGCAGTGCGGGGGACAGGGGGTCCTACAATGAGCAGTTCTTC
abundance: .; v_gene: TRBV7-7; j_gene: TRBJ2-4; d_gene: .; CDR3aa: CLSGNIQYF; CDR3nt: TGTTTAAGCGGAAACATTCAGTACTTC
abundance: .; v_gene: TRBV4-1; j_gene: TRBJ1-6; d_gene: .; CDR3aa: CASSLTQGYKYSPLHF; CDR3nt: TGCGCCAGCAGCCTTACCCAGGGGTACAAATACTCACCCCTCCACTTT
abundance: .; v_gene: TRBV9; j_gene: TRBJ2-2; d_gene: .; CDR3aa: CASSVTGNTGELFF; CDR3nt: TGTGCCAGCAGCGTAACAGGGAACACCGGGGAGCTGTTTTTT
abundance: once; v_gene: TRBV6-1; j_gene: TRBJ2-7; d_gene: .; CDR3aa: CASSEGQPGSYEQYF; CDR3nt: TGTGCCAGCAGTGAAGGACAGCCAGGATCCTACGAGCAGTACTTC
abundance: .; v_gene: TRBV5-8; j_gene: TRBJ2-7; d_gene: .; CDR3aa: CASSFRQSLSYEQYF; CDR3nt: TGTGCCAGCAGCTTCCGACAGAGTCTCTCCTACGAGCAGTACTTC
abundance: .; v_gene: TRBV6-1; j_gene: TRBJ1-5; d_gene: .; CDR3aa: CATKDQSLSNQPQHF; CDR3nt: TGTGCCACCAAAGATCAGTCTCTGAGCAATCAGCCCCAGCATTTT
abundance: .; v_gene: TRBV19; j_gene: TRBJ2-5; d_gene: TRBD2; CDR3aa: CASRLAGGETQYF; CDR3nt: TGTGCCAGCCGACTAGCGGGGGGGGAGACCCAGTACTTC
abundance: .; v_gene: TRBV10-1; j_gene: TRBJ2-1; d_gene: .; CDR3aa: CASSEAEFNEQFF; CDR3nt: TGCGCCAGCAGTGAGGCAGAATTCAATGAGCAGTTCTTC
abundance: .; v_gene: TRBV7-8; j_gene: TRBJ2-7; d_gene: TRBD2; CDR3aa: CASSEREGLYYEQYF; CDR3nt: TGTGCCAGCAGCGAGCGGGAGGGCCTCTACTACGAGCAGTACTTC
abundance: .; v_gene: TRBV7-2; j_gene: TRBJ2-5; d_gene: .; CDR3aa: CASTGLGIPQETQYF; CDR3nt: TGTGCCAGCACGGGGTTGGGAATCCCCCAAGAGACCCAGTACTTC
abundance: .; v_gene: TRBV2; j_gene: TRBJ2-1; d_gene: TRBD1; CDR3aa: CASSPTGNNNEQFF; CDR3nt: TGTGCCAGCAGTCCGACAGGGAACAACAATGAGCAGTTCTTC
abundance: .; v_gene: TRBV4-1; j_gene: TRBJ2-7; d_gene: .; CDR3aa: CASSQRGIAMDEQYF; CDR3nt: TGCGCCAGCAGCCAACGGGGGATCGCGATGGACGAGCAGTACTTC
abundance: .; v_gene: TRBV5-6; j_gene: TRBJ2-3; d_gene: .; CDR3aa: CASSGPGSTDTQYF; CDR3nt: TGTGCCAGCAGCGGGCCAGGCAGCACAGATACGCAGTATTTT
abundance: .; v_gene: TRBV5-1; j_gene: TRBJ2-7; d_gene: TRBD2; CDR3aa: CASSPALGAGGPRGPYEQYF; CDR3nt: TGCGCCAGCAGCCCAGCCCTTGGAGCGGGAGGGCCTAGAGGCCCCTACGAGCAGTACTTC
abundance: .; v_gene: TRBV28; j_gene: TRBJ2-3; d_gene: TRBD1; CDR3aa: CASRPGQAGSDTQYF; CDR3nt: TGTGCCAGCAGACCCGGACAGGCTGGGTCAGATACGCAGTATTTT
abundance: .; v_gene: TRBV29-1; j_gene: TRBJ2-7; d_gene: TRBD1; CDR3aa: CSVQGQSAYEQYF; CDR3nt: TGCAGCGTGCAGGGACAGTCGGCGTACGAGCAGTACTTC
abundance: .; v_gene: TRBV10-3; j_gene: TRBJ1-3; d_gene: .; CDR3aa: CAISGGGAGNTIYF; CDR3nt: TGTGCCATCAGCGGGGGAGGGGCTGGAAACACCATATATTTT
abundance: .; v_gene: TRBV4-1; j_gene: TRBJ2-3; d_gene: TRBD2; CDR3aa: CASTVSGGGTDTQYF; CDR3nt: TGCGCCAGCACTGTTAGCGGGGGGGGGACAGATACGCAGTATTTT
abundance: .; v_gene: TRBV15; j_gene: TRBJ2-7; d_gene: TRBD1; CDR3aa: CATSRDRDSSYEQYF; CDR3nt: TGTGCCACCAGCAGAGATCGGGACAGCTCCTACGAGCAGTACTTC
abundance: .; v_gene: TRBV5-8; j_gene: TRBJ2-7; d_gene: TRBD1; CDR3aa: CASSLQYRGEQYF; CDR3nt: TGTGCCAGCAGCTTGCAATACAGGGGCGAGCAGTACTTC
abundance: .; v_gene: TRBV12-5; j_gene: TRBJ2-7; d_gene: .; CDR3aa: CASGLGIDRKNPYEQYF; CDR3nt: TGTGCTAGTGGTTTGGGGATTGACAGAAAGAACCCCTACGAGCAGTACTTC
abundance: .; v_gene: TRBV7-9; j_gene: TRBJ1-5; d_gene: TRBD1; CDR3aa: CASSLTGGNQPQHF; CDR3nt: TGTGCCAGCAGCTTAACAGGGGGCAATCAGCCCCAGCATTTT
abundance: once; v_gene: TRBV7-6; j_gene: TRBJ2-5; d_gene: TRBD2; CDR3aa: CASSLGTRDEQYF; CDR3nt: TGTGCCAGCAGCTTAGGGACTAGGGATGAGCAGTACTTC
abundance: few; v_gene: TRBV6-5; j_gene: TRBJ1-2; d_gene: TRBD1; CDR3aa: CASWTGEDGYTF; CDR3nt: TGTGCCAGTTGGACAGGGGAGGATGGCTACACCTTC
abundance: .; v_gene: TRBV6-5; j_gene: TRBJ1-2; d_gene: .; CDR3aa: CAIAALGDNYGYTF; CDR3nt: TGTGCCATAGCCGCGTTAGGCGATAACTATGGCTACACCTTC
abundance: once; v_gene: TRBV27; j_gene: TRBJ2-7; d_gene: TRBD2; CDR3aa: CASSLTGGPYEQYF; CDR3nt: TGTGCCAGCAGTTTAACGGGAGGGCCGTACGAGCAGTACTTC
abundance: .; v_gene: TRBV28; j_gene: TRBJ2-1; d_gene: .; CDR3aa: CASSLQGWDEQFF; CDR3nt: TGTGCCAGCAGTTTACAGGGTTGGGATGAGCAGTTCTTC
abundance: .; v_gene: TRBV28; j_gene: TRBJ2-1; d_gene: .; CDR3aa: CASSRLLARNEQFF; CDR3nt: TGTGCCAGCTCCCGGTTACTAGCTCGCAATGAGCAGTTCTTC
abundance: once; v_gene: TRBV5-1; j_gene: TRBJ2-3; d_gene: TRBD2; CDR3aa: CASSHQRYTGGRTDTQYF; CDR3nt: TGCGCCAGCAGCCATCAGCGGTACACGGGAGGACGCACAGATACGCAGTATTTT
abundance: .; v_gene: TRBV4-1; j_gene: TRBJ2-2; d_gene: TRBD2; CDR3aa: CASRPVGAGENTGELFF; CDR3nt: TGCGCCAGCAGACCAGTGGGAGCGGGAGAGAACACCGGGGAGCTGTTTTTT
abundance: .; v_gene: TRBV6-4; j_gene: TRBJ2-1; d_gene: TRBD2; CDR3aa: CAIQGRREPYNEQFF; CDR3nt: TGTGCCATCCAAGGACGGCGGGAGCCCTACAATGAGCAGTTCTTC
abundance: .; v_gene: TRBV4-1; j_gene: TRBJ2-7; d_gene: TRBD2; CDR3aa: CASSHGTSGSYEQYF; CDR3nt: TGCGCCAGCAGCCACGGGACTAGCGGGAGTTACGAGCAGTACTTC